This T cell receptor beta chain emerged from a study of blood T cell repertoires in COVID-19. Assay: immunoSEQ multiplex PCR; the TCRdb copy retains only in-frame clones and omits some. This table holds 180,000 or so clones, around 80% found once. Individuals drawn from about 26 US areas were roughly 18 to 100 years old. Assignment of participants to cohorts was predicated upon participant-reported clinical history. Recovered participants had two consecutive negative NP/OP PCR tests, healthcare professional clearance, or symptom resolution. CDR1 SGHTA and CDR2 FQGNSA come from the germline V gene. Trimming removed 5 bases at V and 3 bases at J, with 14 bases between. This CDR3 is 14 amino acids long.

The chain employs TRBV7-2 and TRBJ2-7, with D possibly being TRBD2 (5 bases). The specimen was PBMCs or T cells enriched from blood (not recorded which). This sequence originates from a man aged 45-60 years who had recovered from COVID-19. CDR3 DNA sequence: TGTGCCAGCAGCCTCTCGAGGGCGGACTACGAGCAGTACTTC. Its protein product is CASSLSRADYEQYF.